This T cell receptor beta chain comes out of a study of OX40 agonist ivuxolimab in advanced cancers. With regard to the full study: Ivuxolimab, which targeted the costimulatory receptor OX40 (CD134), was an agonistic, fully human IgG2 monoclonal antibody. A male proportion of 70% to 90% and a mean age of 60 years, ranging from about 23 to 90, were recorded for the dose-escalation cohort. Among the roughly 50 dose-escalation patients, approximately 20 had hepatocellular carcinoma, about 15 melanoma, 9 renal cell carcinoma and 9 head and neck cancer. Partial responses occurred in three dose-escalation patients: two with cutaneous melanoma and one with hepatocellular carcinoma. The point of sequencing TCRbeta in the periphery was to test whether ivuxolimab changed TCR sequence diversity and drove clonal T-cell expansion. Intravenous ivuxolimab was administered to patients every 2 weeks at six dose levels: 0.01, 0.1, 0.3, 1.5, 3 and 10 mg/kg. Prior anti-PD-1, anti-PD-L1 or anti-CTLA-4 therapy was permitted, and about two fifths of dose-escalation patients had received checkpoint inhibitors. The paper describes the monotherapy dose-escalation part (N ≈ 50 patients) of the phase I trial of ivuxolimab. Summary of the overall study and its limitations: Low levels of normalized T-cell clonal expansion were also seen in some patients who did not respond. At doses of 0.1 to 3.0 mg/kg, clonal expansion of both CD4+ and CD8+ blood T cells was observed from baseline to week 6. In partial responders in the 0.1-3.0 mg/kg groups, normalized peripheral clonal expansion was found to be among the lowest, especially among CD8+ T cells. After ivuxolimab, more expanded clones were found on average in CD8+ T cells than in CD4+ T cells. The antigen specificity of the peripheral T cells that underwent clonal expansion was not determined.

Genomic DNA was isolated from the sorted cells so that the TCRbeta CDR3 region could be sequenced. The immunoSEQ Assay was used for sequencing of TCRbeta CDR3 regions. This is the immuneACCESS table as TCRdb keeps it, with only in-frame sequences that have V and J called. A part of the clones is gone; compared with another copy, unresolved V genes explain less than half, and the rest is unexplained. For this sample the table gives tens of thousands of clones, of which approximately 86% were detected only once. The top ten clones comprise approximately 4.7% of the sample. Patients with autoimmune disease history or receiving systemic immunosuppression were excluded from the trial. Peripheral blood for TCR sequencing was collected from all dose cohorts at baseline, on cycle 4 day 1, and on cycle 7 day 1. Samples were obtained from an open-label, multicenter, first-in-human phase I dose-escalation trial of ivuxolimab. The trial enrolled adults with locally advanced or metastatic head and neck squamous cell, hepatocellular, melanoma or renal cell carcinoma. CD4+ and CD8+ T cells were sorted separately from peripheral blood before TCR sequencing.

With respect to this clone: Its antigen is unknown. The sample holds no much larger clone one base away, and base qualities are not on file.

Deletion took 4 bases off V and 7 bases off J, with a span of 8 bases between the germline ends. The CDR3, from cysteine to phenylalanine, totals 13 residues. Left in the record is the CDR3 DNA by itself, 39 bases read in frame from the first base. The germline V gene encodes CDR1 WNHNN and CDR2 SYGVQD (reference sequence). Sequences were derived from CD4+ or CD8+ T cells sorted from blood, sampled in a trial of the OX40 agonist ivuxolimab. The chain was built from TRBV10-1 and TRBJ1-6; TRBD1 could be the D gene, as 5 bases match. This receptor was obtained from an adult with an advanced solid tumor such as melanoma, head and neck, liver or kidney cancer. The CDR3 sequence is CASSVGHNSPLHF. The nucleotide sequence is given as TGCGCCAGCAGTGTGGGGCACAATTCACCCCTCCACTTT.